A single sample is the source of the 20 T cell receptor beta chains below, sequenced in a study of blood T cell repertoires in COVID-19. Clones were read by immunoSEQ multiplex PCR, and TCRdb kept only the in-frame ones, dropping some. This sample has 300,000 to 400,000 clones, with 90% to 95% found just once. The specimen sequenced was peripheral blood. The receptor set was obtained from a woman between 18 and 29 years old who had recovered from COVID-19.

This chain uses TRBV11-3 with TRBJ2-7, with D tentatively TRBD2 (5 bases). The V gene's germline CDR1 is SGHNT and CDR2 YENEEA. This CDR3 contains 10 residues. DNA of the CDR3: TGTGCCAGCAGCCTTTCTGAGGGTAAAGTC. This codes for CASSLSEGKV.

In DNA form, the CDR3 reads TGTGCCAGCAGCCAAGTGGGCAGGGAACCCTACGAGCAGTACGTC. It encodes CASSQVGREPYEQYV. V gene TRBV14 combines with J gene TRBJ2-7; tentative D call: TRBD1 (5 bases). This CDR3 has 15 residues. V lost 1 base and J 2 bases, leaving 12 bases between the germline ends. Germline values: CDR1 SGHDN, CDR2 FVKESK.

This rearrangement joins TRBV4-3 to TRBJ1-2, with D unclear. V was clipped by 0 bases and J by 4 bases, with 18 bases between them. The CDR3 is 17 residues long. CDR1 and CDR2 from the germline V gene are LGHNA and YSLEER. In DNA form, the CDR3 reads TGCGCCAGCAGCCAAGATAGTAAGTTGGACTTAGCCTATGGCTACACCTTC. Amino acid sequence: CASSQDSKLDLAYGYTF.

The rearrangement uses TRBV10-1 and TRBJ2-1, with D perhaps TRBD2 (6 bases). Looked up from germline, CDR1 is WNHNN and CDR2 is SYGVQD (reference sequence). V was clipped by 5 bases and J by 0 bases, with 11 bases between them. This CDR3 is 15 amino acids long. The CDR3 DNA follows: TGCGCCAGCAGTCGGGACTCCAGCTCCTACAATGAGCAGTTCTTC. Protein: CASSRDSSSYNEQFF.

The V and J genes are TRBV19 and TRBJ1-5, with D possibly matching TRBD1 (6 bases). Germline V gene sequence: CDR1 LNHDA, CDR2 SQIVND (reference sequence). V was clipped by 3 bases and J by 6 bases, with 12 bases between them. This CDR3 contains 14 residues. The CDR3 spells CASSITGLSQPQHF. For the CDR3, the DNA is TGTGCCAGTAGTATCACAGGGTTAAGTCAGCCCCAGCATTTT.

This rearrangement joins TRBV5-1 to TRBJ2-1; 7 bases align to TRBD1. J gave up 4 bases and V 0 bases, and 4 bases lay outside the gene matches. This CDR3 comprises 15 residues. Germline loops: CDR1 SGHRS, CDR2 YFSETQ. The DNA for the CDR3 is TGCGCCAGCAGCTTGGAGGGACAGAGATACAATGAGCAGTTCTTC. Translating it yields CASSLEGQRYNEQFF.

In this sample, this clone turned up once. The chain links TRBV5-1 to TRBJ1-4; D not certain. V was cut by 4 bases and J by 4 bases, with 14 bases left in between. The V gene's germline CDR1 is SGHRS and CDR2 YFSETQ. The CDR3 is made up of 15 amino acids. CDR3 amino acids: CASSLGLGGNEKLFF. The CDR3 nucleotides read TGCGCCAGCAGCCTTGGATTGGGAGGTAATGAAAAACTGTTTTTT.

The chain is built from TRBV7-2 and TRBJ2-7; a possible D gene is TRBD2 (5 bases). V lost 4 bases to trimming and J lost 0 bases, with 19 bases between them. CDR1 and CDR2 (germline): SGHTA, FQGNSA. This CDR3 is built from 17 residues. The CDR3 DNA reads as TGTGCCAGCAGCTCCCGGGTCGCAGCGGAAGGCTCCTACGAGCAGTACGTC. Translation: CASSSRVAAEGSYEQYV.

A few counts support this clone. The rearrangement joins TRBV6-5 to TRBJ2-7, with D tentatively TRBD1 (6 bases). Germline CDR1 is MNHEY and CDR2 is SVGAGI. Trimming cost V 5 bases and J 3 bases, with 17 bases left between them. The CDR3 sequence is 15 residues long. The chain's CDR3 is CASSTGQHEGYEQYV. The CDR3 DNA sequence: TGTGCCAGCAGTACCGGACAGCATGAAGGCTACGAGCAGTACGTC.

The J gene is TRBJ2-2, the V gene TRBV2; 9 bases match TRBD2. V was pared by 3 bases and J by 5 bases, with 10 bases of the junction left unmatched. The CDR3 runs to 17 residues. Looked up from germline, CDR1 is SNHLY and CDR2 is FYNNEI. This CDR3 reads CASSDPELAGSTGELFF. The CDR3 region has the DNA TGTGCCAGCAGTGACCCGGAGCTAGCGGGGTCGACCGGGGAGCTGTTTTTT.

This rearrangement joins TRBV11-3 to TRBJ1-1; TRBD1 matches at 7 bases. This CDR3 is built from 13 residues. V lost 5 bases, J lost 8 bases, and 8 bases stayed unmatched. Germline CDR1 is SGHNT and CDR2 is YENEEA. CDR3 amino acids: CASSPRGTREAFF. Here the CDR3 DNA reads TGTGCCAGCAGCCCCAGGGGGACCCGCGAAGCTTTCTTT.

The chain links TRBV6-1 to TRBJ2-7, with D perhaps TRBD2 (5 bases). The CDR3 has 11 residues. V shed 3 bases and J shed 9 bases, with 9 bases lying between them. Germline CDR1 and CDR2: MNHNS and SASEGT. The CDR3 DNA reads TGTGCCAGCAGTGACGGGATCGGGCAGTACGTC. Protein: CASSDGIGQYV.

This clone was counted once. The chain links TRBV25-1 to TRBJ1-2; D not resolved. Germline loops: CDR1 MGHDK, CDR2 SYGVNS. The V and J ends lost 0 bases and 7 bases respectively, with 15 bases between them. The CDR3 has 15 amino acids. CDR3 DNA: TGTGCCAGCAGTGAATATGGGCCCCAACTCGGTGGCTACACCTTC. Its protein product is CASSEYGPQLGGYTF.

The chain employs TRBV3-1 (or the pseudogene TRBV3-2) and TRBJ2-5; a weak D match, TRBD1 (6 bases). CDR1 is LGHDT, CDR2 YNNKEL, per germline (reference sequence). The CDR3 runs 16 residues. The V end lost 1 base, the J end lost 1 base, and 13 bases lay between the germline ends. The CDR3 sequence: CASSQGGLAAQETQYF. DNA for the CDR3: TGTGCCAGCAGCCAAGGGGGGCTGGCAGCCCAAGAGACCCAGTACTTC.

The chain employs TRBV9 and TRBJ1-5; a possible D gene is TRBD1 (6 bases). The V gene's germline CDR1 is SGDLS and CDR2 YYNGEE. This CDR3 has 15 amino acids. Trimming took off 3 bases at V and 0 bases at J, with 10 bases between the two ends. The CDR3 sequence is CASSEGQLSNQPQHF. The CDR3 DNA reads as TGTGCCAGCAGCGAGGGACAACTTAGCAATCAGCCCCAGCATTTT.

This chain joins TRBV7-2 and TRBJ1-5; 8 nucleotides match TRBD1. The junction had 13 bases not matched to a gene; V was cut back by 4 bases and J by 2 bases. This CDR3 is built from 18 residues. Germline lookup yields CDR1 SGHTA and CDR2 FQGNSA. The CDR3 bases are TGTGCCAGCAGCTCCGGACAGGGCGGGTGGGGTCGCAATCAGCCCCAGCATTTT. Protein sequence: CASSSGQGGWGRNQPQHF.

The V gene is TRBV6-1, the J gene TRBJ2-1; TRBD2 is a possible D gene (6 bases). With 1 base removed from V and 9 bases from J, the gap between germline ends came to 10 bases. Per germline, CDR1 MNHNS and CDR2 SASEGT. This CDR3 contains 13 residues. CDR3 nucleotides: TGTGCCAGCAGTGAAGGGAGGGGTCGTGAGCAGTTCTTC. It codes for CASSEGRGREQFF.

This CDR3 is CASSFEMNTEAFF. The DNA of the CDR3 is TGTGCCAGCAGCTTTGAGATGAACACTGAAGCTTTCTTT. V and J are TRBV7-8 and TRBJ1-1; D gene ambiguous. V lost 3 bases to trimming and J lost 0 bases, with 5 bases between them. Per the germline V gene, CDR1 is SGHVS and CDR2 is FQNEAQ. The CDR3 runs 13 residues. The full variable domain, its missing parts supplied by reference TRBV7-8 and TRBJ1-1, is GAGVSQSPRYKVAKRGQDVALRCDPISGHVSLFWYQQALGQGPEFLTYFQNEAQLDKSGLPSDRFFAERPEGSVSTLKIQRTQQEDSAVYLCASSFEMNTEAFFGQGTRLTVV.

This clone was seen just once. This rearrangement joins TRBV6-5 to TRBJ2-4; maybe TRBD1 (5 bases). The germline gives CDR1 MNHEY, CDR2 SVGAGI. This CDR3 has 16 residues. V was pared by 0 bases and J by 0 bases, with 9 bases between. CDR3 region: CASSYSQGVAKNIQYF. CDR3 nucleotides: TGTGCCAGCAGTTACTCGCAGGGCGTAGCCAAAAACATTCAGTACTTC.

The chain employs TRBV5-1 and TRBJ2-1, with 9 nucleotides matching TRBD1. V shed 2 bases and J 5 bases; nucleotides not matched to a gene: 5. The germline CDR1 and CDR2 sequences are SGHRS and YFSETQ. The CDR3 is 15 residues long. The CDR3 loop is CASSFVGQGDNEQFF. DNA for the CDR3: TGCGCCAGCAGCTTCGTGGGACAGGGTGACAATGAGCAGTTCTTC. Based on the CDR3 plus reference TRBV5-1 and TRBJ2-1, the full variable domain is KAGVTQTPRYLIKTRGQQVTLSCSPISGHRSVSWYQQTPGQGLQFLFEYFSETQRNKGNFPGRFSGRQFSNSRSEMNVSTLELGDSALYLCASSFVGQGDNEQFFGPGTRLTVL.